This TCR beta chain was sequenced in a study of T cells in Graves' hyperthyroidism and ophthalmopathy. Study-level findings and limits: Ophthalmopathy, as predicted by the model, came a median 6.5 months after the prediction. Through a model of 13 V-J features, ophthalmopathy was separated from stable hyperthyroidism.

V gave up 5 bases and J gave up 4 bases, with 14 bases separating them. The CDR3 is 14 amino acids. This clonotype has ten or more counts. As yet, its antigen is unknown. The investigators amplified TCR beta CDR3 regions from RNA transcripts. First-round RT-PCR targeting the TCR CDR3 was performed with the HTBI primer set. TCRdb ran MiXCR on the multiplex PCR reads and lists one entry per CDR3 protein. The sample carries a few hundred thousand distinct CDR3 sequences, about 45% recorded once. Material for sequencing was peripheral blood or thyroid tissue (not recorded which). The clonotype was recovered from a woman younger than 35 with Graves' hyperthyroidism. The chain combines TRBV12-3 or TRBV12-4 with TRBJ1-1; D unresolved. The DNA for the CDR3 is TGTGCCAGCAGTGGCCCGGGGAGGTCCACTGAAGCTTTCTTT. Residues: CASSGPGRSTEAFF.